This entry lists 29 T cell receptor beta chains sequenced from one sample in a study of cytomegalovirus exposure and HLA in healthy donors. Researchers ran the PCR with 60 Vbeta and 13 Jbeta primers. TCRdb's copy holds only in-frame clones and misses some; the assay was immunoSEQ multiplex PCR. The profile shows 200,000 to 250,000 clones, more than 60% of them singletons. The sample consisted of PBMCs. The receptors come from a man aged 50 to 60 in good health and CMV-seronegative.

The chain links TRBV27 to TRBJ2-2; TRBD1 is a possible D gene (6 bases). Germline V gives CDR1 MNHEY, CDR2 SMNVEV (reference sequence). Trimming shortened V by 6 bases and J by 6 bases, and 11 bases separated the two germline ends. CDR3 length equals 13 residues. The CDR3 loop is CASSPRGSGELFF. CDR3 DNA sequence: TGTGCCAGCAGCCCGAGGGGGTCCGGGGAGCTGTTTTTT.

The rearrangement joins TRBV19 to TRBJ2-7; 10 bases match TRBD1. J lost 3 bases, V lost 8 bases, and 7 bases had no gene match. Looked up from germline, CDR1 is LNHDA and CDR2 is SQIVND (reference sequence). The CDR3 is 14 residues long. CDR3 loop: CASAPGQGSYEQYF. The CDR3 bases are TGTGCCAGTGCGCCGGGACAGGGGAGCTACGAGCAGTACTTC.

The chain couples TRBV9 to TRBJ1-2; a weak D match, TRBD1 (5 bases). The length of the CDR3 is 16 residues. Germline V gene sequence: CDR1 SGDLS, CDR2 YYNGEE. V lost 0 bases, J lost 4 bases, and 16 bases lay in between. The CDR3 protein is CASSVAGGTAVYGYTF. CDR3 nucleotides: TGTGCCAGCAGCGTAGCGGGAGGGACGGCAGTCTATGGCTACACCTTC.

This clone has just a few counts. V is TRBV4-2 and J is TRBJ2-1, with 12 bases lining up with TRBD2. J lost 8 bases, V lost 0 bases, and 11 bases had no gene match. The germline gives CDR1 LGHNA, CDR2 YNFKEQ. This CDR3 comprises 18 residues. Written as DNA, the CDR3 is TGTGCCAGCAGCCAAGATGGGTTGACTAGCGGGAGTGGGGATGAGCAGTTCTTC. Residues: CASSQDGLTSGSGDEQFF.

J is TRBJ2-1 and V is TRBV11-3; the match to TRBD2 covers 9 bases. V gave up 11 bases and J gave up 4 bases; unmatched junction bases: 9. Germline CDR1 SGHNT, CDR2 YENEEA. CDR3 size: 14 residues. CDR3 sequence: CALRPSGDYNEQFF. The CDR3 DNA follows: TGTGCCTTAAGGCCTAGCGGGGATTACAATGAGCAGTTCTTC.

The chain recombines TRBV6-6 with TRBJ2-7, with a possible D match to TRBD1 (6 bases). The CDR3 consists of 15 residues. The germline V and J ends were trimmed by 0 bases and 3 bases, with 12 bases remaining between them. Germline assignment: CDR1 MNHNY and CDR2 SVGAGI (reference sequence). CDR3 residues: CASSYSGGIDYEQYF. The CDR3 nucleotides read TGTGCCAGCAGTTACTCAGGGGGTATTGACTACGAGCAGTACTTC.

The CDR3 DNA is TGTGCCAGCAGCTTAGGGGACACGGAATATGGCTACACCTTC. This gives the protein CASSLGDTEYGYTF. The chain has TRBV7-9 and TRBJ1-2; D perhaps matches TRBD1 (6 bases). Germline lookup yields CDR1 SEHNR and CDR2 FQNEAQ (reference sequence). V lost 1 base and J 5 bases, leaving 11 bases between the germline ends. The CDR3 is 14 residues long.

The genes are TRBV6-5 and TRBJ1-2; D gene ambiguous. CDR1 MNHEY and CDR2 SVGAGI come from the germline V gene. The V and J ends lost 7 bases and 7 bases respectively, with 19 bases between them. The CDR3 has 14 residues. CDR3 loop: CASTTGGMVGGYTF. In DNA form, the CDR3 reads TGTGCCAGCACCACCGGAGGGATGGTTGGTGGCTACACCTTC.

This clone was detected only once. This rearrangement joins TRBV10-1 to TRBJ2-7; D is perhaps TRBD1 (6 bases). Germline V gene data show CDR1 as WNHNN and CDR2 as SYGVQD (reference sequence). The CDR3 spans 15 residues. V dropped 2 bases and J dropped 3 bases, with 14 bases sitting between them. CDR3 residues: CASSEQTGGVYEQYF. CDR3 nucleotide sequence: TGCGCCAGCAGTGAGCAGACAGGCGGAGTCTACGAGCAGTACTTC.

The V gene is TRBV28, the J gene TRBJ2-7, with TRBD2 as a possible D gene (5 bases). Trimming took off 6 bases at V and 2 bases at J, with 14 bases between the two ends. The CDR3 consists of 14 residues. The V gene's germline CDR1 is MDHEN and CDR2 SYDVKM. Here the CDR3 reads CASREDRGPYEQYF. DNA for the CDR3: TGTGCCAGCAGGGAGGACCGTGGGCCCTACGAGCAGTACTTC.

The chain couples TRBV6-6 to TRBJ2-1, with D unresolved. V was cut by 5 bases and J by 8 bases, with 10 bases left in between. The CDR3 consists of 12 residues. The germline gives CDR1 MNHNY, CDR2 SVGAGI (reference sequence). The CDR3: CASSPHRDEQFF. CDR3 DNA sequence: TGTGCCAGCAGTCCGCACCGGGATGAGCAGTTCTTC.

This clone has more than one count but fewer than ten. The gene calls are TRBV10-3 and TRBJ2-1, with D possibly TRBD1 on 5 matching bases. Germline V gene sequence: CDR1 ENHRY, CDR2 SYGVKD. The CDR3 totals 14 residues. The V end lost 11 bases, the J end lost 0 bases, and 14 bases lay between the germline ends. The CDR3 nucleotides read TGTGCCGCAGGCGGACACCTCTCCTACAATGAGCAGTTCTTC. This sequence encodes CAAGGHLSYNEQFF.

The chain links TRBV6-5 to TRBJ2-2; 7 bases are a match to TRBD1. After removal of 5 bases from V and 2 bases from J, the junction contained 2 bases not matched to a gene. From germline, CDR1 is MNHEY and CDR2 SVGAGI. CDR3 length: 14 residues. CDR3 sequence reads: CASSRGGNTGELFF. The DNA for the CDR3 is TGTGCCAGCAGTAGAGGGGGCAACACCGGGGAGCTGTTTTTT.

The chain has TRBV28 and TRBJ1-1; D ambiguous. Germline CDR1 MDHEN, CDR2 SYDVKM. Trimming took off 1 base at V and 8 bases at J, with 8 bases between the two ends. This CDR3 region has 12 residues. The CDR3 region is CASSLSVQEAFF. The CDR3, as DNA: TGTGCCAGCAGTTTATCGGTTCAAGAAGCTTTCTTT.

V and J are TRBV27 and TRBJ2-7, with TRBD1 matching over 8 bases. Germline CDR1 reads MNHEY; CDR2 reads SMNVEV (reference sequence). The trim removed 3 bases at V and 0 bases at J, leaving 4 bases unmatched. This CDR3 has 15 residues. CDR3 protein: CASSFWDRSSYEQYF. As DNA, the CDR3 is TGTGCCAGCAGTTTTTGGGACAGGAGCTCCTACGAGCAGTACTTC.

This chain connects TRBV2 to TRBJ2-2; D gene uncertain. V lost 7 bases to trimming and J lost 0 bases, with 12 bases between them. Germline values: CDR1 SNHLY, CDR2 FYNNEI. This CDR3 is 15 amino acids long. The CDR3 here is CASTSSTANTGELFF. CDR3 bases: TGTGCCAGCACCTCCTCTACCGCGAACACCGGGGAGCTGTTTTTT. The variable domain in full, with the rest retrieved from reference TRBV2 and TRBJ2-2, is EPEVTQTPSHQVTQMGQEVILRCVPISNHLYFYWYRQILGQKVEFLVSFYNNEISEKSEIFDDQFSVERPDGSNFTLKIRSTKLEDSAMYFCASTSSTANTGELFFGEGSRLTVL.

The rearrangement uses TRBV19 and TRBJ2-3; 11 bases fit TRBD2. Germline V gene sequence: CDR1 LNHDA, CDR2 SQIVND (reference sequence). V lost 4 bases, J lost 7 bases, and 7 bases stayed unmatched. The CDR3 runs 15 residues. CDR3 nucleotide sequence: TGTGCCAGTAGTACCCCCCCTAGCGGGAGGAATACGCAGTATTTT. Protein: CASSTPPSGRNTQYF.

CDR3 region: CAWSKGAGTEAFF. CDR3 nucleotides: TGTGCCTGGAGTAAGGGGGCCGGCACTGAAGCTTTCTTT. This rearrangement joins TRBV30 to TRBJ1-1, with 7 bases that match TRBD1. Germline lookup yields CDR1 GTSNPN and CDR2 SVGIG (reference sequence). This CDR3 is 13 amino acids long. Trimming cost V 2 bases and J 4 bases; bases outside gene matches: 4.

This clone was seen more than once but under ten times. The chain is built from TRBV27 and TRBJ2-3, with TRBD1 matching over 9 bases. The CDR3 covers 17 residues. V shed 4 bases and J 3 bases; nucleotides not matched to a gene: 11. CDR1 and CDR2 (germline): MNHEY, SMNVEV (reference sequence). The chain's CDR3 is CASSYRGTGLATDTQYF. CDR3 coding DNA: TGTGCCAGCAGTTACAGGGGGACAGGGCTAGCAACAGATACGCAGTATTTT.

The chain carries TRBV30 and TRBJ1-1; the match to TRBD1 covers 8 bases. Germline V lookup: CDR1 GTSNPN, CDR2 SVGIG (reference sequence). Germline trimming cut 4 bases from V and 5 bases from J; bases unmatched to any gene: 9. This CDR3 is 14 amino acids long. The chain's CDR3 is CAWTTGGRGTEAFF. In DNA form, the CDR3 reads TGTGCCTGGACCACAGGGGGGAGAGGGACTGAAGCTTTCTTT.

The chain is built from TRBV10-3 and TRBJ2-5, with 13 bases fitting TRBD2. This CDR3 is 14 amino acids long. J lost 11 bases, V lost 6 bases, and 9 bases had no gene match. From germline, CDR1 is ENHRY and CDR2 SYGVKD. The CDR3 nucleotides are TGTGCCATCAGACCGGGACTAGCGGGAAGGGAGCAGTACTTC. This codes for CAIRPGLAGREQYF.

The gene calls are TRBV2 and TRBJ2-7; tentatively, D is TRBD2 (6 bases). CDR3 length equals 15 residues. Germline V lookup: CDR1 SNHLY, CDR2 FYNNEI. V lost 3 bases, J lost 4 bases, and 16 bases lay in between. The CDR3 loop reads CASSDGGNGRYEQYF. The CDR3 bases are TGTGCCAGCAGTGATGGAGGGAACGGTCGGTACGAGCAGTACTTC.

About this clone itself: At one of its ends the junction is not consistent with the germline gene, which may arise from a read error. This chain joins TRBV6-5 and TRBJ2-7; D remains unclear. CDR1 is MNHEY, CDR2 SVGAGI, per germline. The CDR3 totals 15 residues. CDR3 residues: CASSFSSAGDYGQYF. CDR3 coding DNA: TGTGCCAGCAGTTTCTCCTCGGCTGGAGATTACGGGCAGTACTTC.

The rearrangement uses TRBV28 and TRBJ2-7, with 9 nucleotides matching TRBD1. Germline V gene sequence: CDR1 MDHEN, CDR2 SYDVKM. CDR3 length equals 17 residues. J was trimmed by 3 bases and V by 5 bases; bases with no gene match: 14. CDR3 nucleotide sequence: TGTGCCAGCAGTCCCTGGCGTCGGGACAGGGCTTACTACGAGCAGTACTTC. Translation gives CASSPWRRDRAYYEQYF.

The V call is TRBV27, the J call TRBJ1-3, with D perhaps TRBD1 (5 bases). The CDR3 is 16 residues long. The V end was cut by 7 bases, the J end by 0 bases, with 16 bases between. Germline CDR1 MNHEY, CDR2 SMNVEV (reference sequence). The CDR3 here is CASKSVGGFSGNTIYF. CDR3 sequence (DNA): TGTGCCAGCAAATCCGTCGGGGGGTTCTCTGGAAACACCATATATTTT.

The table lists this clone with a few counts. This chain uses TRBV5-5 with TRBJ2-1, with 7 bases matching TRBD2. The junction had 3 bases not matched to a gene; V was cut back by 0 bases and J by 3 bases. Looked up from germline, CDR1 is SGHKS and CDR2 is YYEKEE (reference sequence). The CDR3 covers 15 residues. The CDR3 spells CASSLGLASYNEQFF. The CDR3 DNA follows: TGTGCCAGCAGCTTGGGACTAGCTAGCTACAATGAGCAGTTCTTC.

This clone has only a few counts. Other DNA sequences in the sample encode the same CDR3. The V call is TRBV5-1, the J call TRBJ1-4, with 8 bases aligning to TRBD1. The CDR3 consists of 14 residues. V lost 1 base, J lost 5 bases, and 1 base stayed unmatched. Germline CDR1 is SGHRS and CDR2 is YFSETQ. CDR3: CASSLTGGNEKLFF. CDR3 nucleotide sequence: TGCGCCAGCAGCTTGACAGGGGGGAATGAAAAACTGTTTTTT. Supplemented by reference TRBV5-1 and TRBJ1-4, the full variable domain reads KAGVTQTPRYLIKTRGQQVTLSCSPISGHRSVSWYQQTPGQGLQFLFEYFSETQRNKGNFPGRFSGRQFSNSRSEMNVSTLELGDSALYLCASSLTGGNEKLFFGSGTQLSVL.

The chain couples TRBV15 to TRBJ1-5; the D gene is possibly TRBD1 (5 bases). The CDR3 consists of 14 residues. CDR1 LNHNV and CDR2 YYDKDF come from the germline V gene (reference sequence). V was shortened by 4 bases and J by 4 bases, with 11 bases between the two germline ends. CDR3 bases: TGTGCCACCAGCACTCTCAGGGAAAATCAGCCCCAGCATTTT. Amino acid sequence: CATSTLRENQPQHF.

The rearrangement uses TRBV10-3 and TRBJ2-6; 7 bases map to TRBD2. This CDR3 comprises 17 residues. J gave up 2 bases and V 2 bases, and 6 bases lay outside the gene matches. Germline V gene data show CDR1 as ENHRY and CDR2 as SYGVKD. This CDR3 is CAISEGEGNAGANVLTF. CDR3 sequence (DNA): TGTGCCATCAGTGAGGGGGAGGGGAACGCTGGGGCCAACGTCCTGACTTTC.